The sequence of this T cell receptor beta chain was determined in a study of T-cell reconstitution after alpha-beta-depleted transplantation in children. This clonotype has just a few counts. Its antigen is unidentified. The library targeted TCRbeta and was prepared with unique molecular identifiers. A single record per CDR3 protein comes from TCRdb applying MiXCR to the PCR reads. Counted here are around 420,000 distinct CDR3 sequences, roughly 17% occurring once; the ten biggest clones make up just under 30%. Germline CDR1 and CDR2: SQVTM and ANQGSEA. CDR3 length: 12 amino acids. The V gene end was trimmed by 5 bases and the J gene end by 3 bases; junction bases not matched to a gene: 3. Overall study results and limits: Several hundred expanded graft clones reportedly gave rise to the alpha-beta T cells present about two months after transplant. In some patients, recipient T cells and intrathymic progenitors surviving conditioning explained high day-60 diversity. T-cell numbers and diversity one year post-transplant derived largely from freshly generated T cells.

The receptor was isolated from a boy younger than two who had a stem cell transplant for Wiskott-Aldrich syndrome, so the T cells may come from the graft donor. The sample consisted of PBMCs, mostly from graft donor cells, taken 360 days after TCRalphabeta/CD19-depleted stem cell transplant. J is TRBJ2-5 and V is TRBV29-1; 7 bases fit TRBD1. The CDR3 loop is CSVRTGEETQYF. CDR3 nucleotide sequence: TGCAGCGTTAGGACAGGAGAAGAGACCCAGTACTTC. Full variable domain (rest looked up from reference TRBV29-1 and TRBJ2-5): SAVISQKPSRDICQRGTSLTIQCQVDSQVTMMFWYRQQPGQSLTLIATANQGSEATYESGFVIDKFPISRPNLTFSTLTVSNMSPEDSSIYLCSVRTGEETQYFGPGTRLLVL.